This T cell receptor beta chain is drawn from a study of T-cell memory formation after mild COVID-19. Whole-study context: In these data, TCR clusters were largely donor specific. Points from the study as a whole: CD4+ bias marked clones expanding day 15 to 37, unlike balanced contracting clones. Some clones that responded turned up in pre-infection memory, which suggests that cross-reactive memory joined in. The study found contracting CD4+ clones mainly in CM and EM and contracting CD8+ clones in EMRA.

CDR3 size: 14 residues. V lost 2 bases, J lost 9 bases, and 17 bases lay in between. Germline V gene lookup returns CDR1 SGHTA and CDR2 FQGNSA. Turning to this clonotype: Its antigen is unidentified.

TCRdb passed the 5' RACE reads through MiXCR, listing each CDR3 protein once. The sample consists of 470,000 or so distinct CDR3 sequences, more than 15% of them appearing once. The specimen was PBMCs or a T cell subset sorted from them (not recorded which). The chain employs TRBV7-2 and TRBJ2-7; the D gene is possibly TRBD1 (5 bases). The clonotype originates from a young man who had mild COVID-19 (a few samples of this study predate the infection). Cell type and time point are not known. CDR3 bases: TGTGCCAGCAGCTTATGGTCGGACCCAACAGGGCAGTACTTC. Residues: CASSLWSDPTGQYF.